The 23 T cell receptor beta chains in this list originate from one sample, sequenced in a study of long-term antiretroviral therapy in people with HIV. The libraries were made with immunoSEQ v3.0 at survey level. Data came from immunoSEQ multiplex PCR; TCRdb stores just in-frame clones and leaves some out. The table lists some 16,000 clones, approximately 89% of them singletons. The source was unsorted PBMCs, collected 0.6 years after starting antiretroviral therapy. The receptor set was obtained from a middle-aged woman with HIV.

V gene TRBV9 combines with J gene TRBJ1-1; TRBD1 aligns across 8 bases. The CDR3 spans 15 residues. J gave up 0 bases and V 2 bases, and 3 bases lay outside the gene matches. Germline values: CDR1 SGDLS, CDR2 YYNGEE. CDR3 residues: CASSVGQGVNTEAFF. CDR3 DNA sequence: TGTGCCAGCAGCGTCGGACAGGGAGTGAACACTGAAGCTTTCTTT.

This clone was counted between two and nine times. J is TRBJ1-6 and V is TRBV30; 9 positions match TRBD1. This CDR3 has 15 amino acids. J lost 7 bases, V lost 3 bases, and 7 bases had no gene match. Germline V gene data show CDR1 as GTSNPN and CDR2 as SVGIG (reference sequence). In DNA, the CDR3 is TGTGCCTGGAGCAAGGACAGGGGAGGGAATTCACCCCTCCACTTT. It encodes CAWSKDRGGNSPLHF. Variable domain in full (rest from reference TRBV30 and TRBJ1-6): SQTIHQWPATLVQPVGSPLSLECTVEGTSNPNLYWYRQAAGRGLQLLFYSVGIGQISSEVPQNLSASRPQDRQFILSSKKLLLSDSGFYLCAWSKDRGGNSPLHFGNGTRLTVT.

The rearrangement uses TRBV6-6 and TRBJ1-3; 8 bases match TRBD1. From germline, CDR1 is MNHNY and CDR2 SVGAGI (reference sequence). The CDR3 extends over 16 amino acids. V trimming: 5 bases; J trimming: 4 bases; junction bases outside the gene matches: 10. As DNA, the CDR3 is TGTGCCAGCAGTAATTTTCAGGGGGCGGGAGGAAACACCATATATTTT. It codes for CASSNFQGAGGNTIYF.

The V gene is TRBV28, the J gene TRBJ1-1, with D possibly matching TRBD1 (5 bases). V was clipped by 7 bases and J by 0 bases, with 24 bases between them. The CDR3 covers 18 residues. Germline V gene sequence: CDR1 MDHEN, CDR2 SYDVKM. The CDR3 sequence is CASTLTGTLYLLNTEAFF. CDR3 sequence (DNA): TGTGCCAGCACCCTAACCGGGACCCTATATCTCCTGAACACTGAAGCTTTCTTT.

The rearrangement uses TRBV7-2 and TRBJ2-5, with D maybe TRBD2 (7 bases). The CDR3 contains 15 residues. Germline CDR1 and CDR2: SGHTA and FQGNSA. Between the trimmed V and J ends, which lost 1 base and 3 bases, there was a span of 12 bases. Written as DNA, the CDR3 is TGTGCCAGCAGCTTAGTGTGGGGGGGCGAAGAGACCCAGTACTTC. Protein sequence: CASSLVWGGEETQYF.

In its sample, this clone was seen a few times. This chain connects TRBV25-1 to TRBJ1-2; D might be TRBD1 (6 bases). The length of the CDR3 is 13 residues. Germline lookup yields CDR1 MGHDK and CDR2 SYGVNS. The V and J ends lost 1 base and 3 bases respectively, with 6 bases between them. The CDR3 protein is CASSEWTDYGYTF. The DNA of the CDR3 is TGTGCCAGCAGTGAATGGACAGACTATGGCTACACCTTC.

V and J are TRBV18 and TRBJ1-1; D gene uncertain. V lost 2 bases and J lost 6, with 13 bases in between. CDR1 is KGHSH, CDR2 LQKENI, per germline. The CDR3 has 14 residues. The CDR3 DNA sequence: TGTGCCAGCTCACCAGCAGCGGGTTTGTCTGAAGCTTTCTTT. This encodes CASSPAAGLSEAFF.

For the CDR3, the DNA is TGTGCCAGCAGTGGGACCGCGCCCCACTCGAACACCGGGGAGCTGTTTTTT. It yields the protein CASSGTAPHSNTGELFF. The gene calls are TRBV6-1 and TRBJ2-2; D not certain. Germline loops: CDR1 MNHNS, CDR2 SASEGT. The CDR3 extends over 17 amino acids. V was shortened by 4 bases and J by 0 bases, with 15 bases between the two germline ends.

This chain connects TRBV29-1 to TRBJ2-5; D is possibly TRBD1 (6 bases). Trimming shortened V by 5 bases and J by 4 bases, and 8 bases separated the two germline ends. The CDR3 contains 11 residues. From germline, CDR1 is SQVTM and CDR2 ANQGSEA. The CDR3 DNA reads TGCAGCGTTTCACAGGGAGAGACCCAGTACTTC. Its translation: CSVSQGETQYF. The full variable domain, in which reference TRBV29-1 and TRBJ2-5 provide the parts outside the CDR3, is SAVISQKPSRDICQRGTSLTIQCQVDSQVTMMFWYRQQPGQSLTLIATANQGSEATYESGFVIDKFPISRPNLTFSTLTVSNMSPEDSSIYLCSVSQGETQYFGPGTRLLVL.

V gene TRBV21-1 combines with J gene TRBJ2-3; TRBD2 is the table's D call, not checked against the DNA. TRBV21-1 constitutes a pseudogene. There are 15 residues in the CDR3. The DNA of the CDR3 is TGTGCCAGCAGCAGGAATAGCGGGGTGTCAGATACGCAGTATTTT. Protein: CASSRNSGVSDTQYF.

The chain couples TRBV30 to TRBJ1-4, with D tentatively TRBD1 (6 bases). V was cut by 0 bases and J by 3 bases, with 11 bases left in between. Germline CDR1 and CDR2: GTSNPN and SVGIG (reference sequence). The CDR3 runs to 15 residues. This CDR3 is CAWSVMGAANEKLFF. The CDR3 region has the DNA TGTGCCTGGAGTGTTATGGGGGCTGCTAATGAAAAACTGTTTTTT. The whole variable domain, filled in from reference TRBV30 and TRBJ1-4, reads SQTIHQWPATLVQPVGSPLSLECTVEGTSNPNLYWYRQAAGRGLQLLFYSVGIGQISSEVPQNLSASRPQDRQFILSSKKLLLSDSGFYLCAWSVMGAANEKLFFGSGTQLSVL.

This chain uses TRBV4-3 with TRBJ1-2; 8 bases align to TRBD1. The germline CDR1 and CDR2 sequences are LGHNA and YSLEER. This CDR3 region has 15 residues. Trimming at V came to 1 base and at J to 2 bases, leaving 3 bases not matched to a gene. In DNA form, the CDR3 reads TGCGCCAGCAGCCAAGGGGACAGGCCCAACTATGGCTACACCTTC. Residues: CASSQGDRPNYGYTF.

This clone appeared a single time. The chain joins TRBV10-2 to TRBJ2-7; D gene uncertain. The CDR3 totals 13 residues. CDR1 is WSHSY and CDR2 is SAAADI in the germline V gene. V was clipped by 3 bases and J by 3 bases, with 9 bases between them. The CDR3 DNA reads TGCGCCAGCAGTGACACGGTGGGCTACGAGCAGTACTTC. This translates into CASSDTVGYEQYF.

CDR3 coding DNA: TGTGCCAGCTCACCACAAACAGCAACTAATGAAAAACTGTTTTTT. Its protein product is CASSPQTATNEKLFF. The chain employs TRBV18 and TRBJ1-4, with unresolved D. This CDR3 has 15 residues. CDR1 is KGHSH and CDR2 is LQKENI in the germline V gene. V was cut by 1 base and J by 0 bases, with 6 bases left in between.

This chain uses TRBV5-5 with TRBJ2-1; D is uncertain. Per germline, CDR1 SGHKS and CDR2 YYEKEE (reference sequence). The V and J ends lost 4 bases and 4 bases respectively, with 15 bases between them. The CDR3 totals 15 residues. The CDR3 sequence: CASSLTYPSYNEQFF. Here the CDR3 DNA reads TGTGCCAGCAGCCTAACATACCCCTCATACAATGAGCAGTTCTTC.

This rearrangement joins TRBV7-9 to TRBJ1-2; D uncertain. The CDR3 is 12 amino acids. Germline V gene sequence: CDR1 SEHNR, CDR2 FQNEAQ (reference sequence). Trimming took off 1 base at V and 10 bases at J, with 10 bases between the two ends. The CDR3: CASSLGAGDYTF. The DNA of the CDR3 is TGTGCCAGCAGCTTAGGAGCAGGCGACTACACCTTC.

V gene TRBV15 combines with J gene TRBJ1-2; unclear D gene. The CDR3 totals 14 residues. V was cut by 3 bases and J by 2 bases, with 10 bases left in between. Germline values: CDR1 LNHNV, CDR2 YYDKDF (reference sequence). The CDR3 region has the DNA TGTGCCACCAGCAGCGAGGGCGAGAACTATGGCTACACCTTC. As protein: CATSSEGENYGYTF.

The rearrangement uses TRBV11-3 and TRBJ2-3, with 10 bases fitting TRBD2. Germline V gene lookup returns CDR1 SGHNT and CDR2 YENEEA. J was trimmed by 7 bases and V by 1 base; bases with no gene match: 11. CDR3 length equals 17 residues. The CDR3 region is CASSLGGSGGGGYTQYF. The CDR3 nucleotides are TGTGCCAGCAGCTTAGGAGGCAGCGGGGGGGGTGGATATACGCAGTATTTT.

V usage is TRBV19 and J usage is TRBJ1-2; D possibly corresponds to TRBD1 (5 bases). This CDR3 contains 14 residues. V lost 5 bases, J lost 2 bases, and 12 bases lay in between. The germline V gene encodes CDR1 LNHDA and CDR2 SQIVND (reference sequence). The CDR3 spells CASSGRRGNYGYTF. The CDR3 region has the DNA TGTGCCAGTAGTGGACGTCGGGGGAACTATGGCTACACCTTC.

This chain connects TRBV9 to TRBJ2-5, with 9 bases identical to TRBD2. This CDR3 is 15 amino acids long. Germline V lookup: CDR1 SGDLS, CDR2 YYNGEE. After removal of 2 bases from V and 2 bases from J, the junction contained 4 bases not matched to a gene. The DNA of the CDR3 is TGTGCCAGCAGCGTCCTAGCGGGGCGACAAGAGACCCAGTACTTC. Amino acids: CASSVLAGRQETQYF.

The V call is TRBV2, the J call TRBJ1-1; 7 nucleotides match TRBD1. The J segment lost 0 bases and the V segment lost 9 bases, leaving 13 bases of the junction unmatched. The germline gives CDR1 SNHLY, CDR2 FYNNEI. The CDR3 extends over 16 amino acids. CDR3 protein: CASFRDSAVMNTEAFF. Written as DNA, the CDR3 is TGTGCCAGTTTCCGGGACAGCGCCGTCATGAACACTGAAGCTTTCTTT.

The J gene is TRBJ1-5, the V gene TRBV10-1; a possible D gene is TRBD1 (6 bases). The V and J ends lost 5 bases and 7 bases respectively, with 12 bases between them. CDR1 WNHNN and CDR2 SYGVQD come from the germline V gene (reference sequence). The CDR3 is 13 amino acids. As DNA, the CDR3 is TGCGCCAGCAGTTTGGGTGGGGGCCAGCCCCAGCATTTT. Amino acid sequence: CASSLGGGQPQHF.

V usage is TRBV7-2 and J usage is TRBJ2-7, with TRBD1 identical over 7 bases. The CDR3 extends over 16 amino acids. The J segment lost 0 bases and the V segment lost 1 base, leaving 6 bases of the junction unmatched. The germline V gene encodes CDR1 SGHTA and CDR2 FQGNSA. The chain's CDR3 is CASSLEWGQSSYEQYF. Here the CDR3 DNA reads TGTGCCAGCAGCTTAGAATGGGGACAGAGCTCCTACGAGCAGTACTTC.